These 21 T cell receptor beta chains originate from one sample sequenced in a study of T cell responses to AZD1222 COVID-19 vaccine. TCRdb's table, derived via immunoSEQ multiplex PCR, lists solely in-frame clones and lacks some. The repertoire includes some 130,000 clones, just under 95% of them detected once, and approximately 6.8% sits in the top ten. The sequences come from peripheral blood, collected 28 days after the second AZD1222 dose. The receptors derive from an adult who received the AZD1222 COVID-19 vaccine.

The rearrangement uses TRBV11-1 and TRBJ2-7; 11 bases map to TRBD2. The CDR3 loop spans 15 amino acids. V lost 4 bases to trimming and J lost 3 bases; unmatched junction nucleotides: 5. Per the germline V gene, CDR1 is SGHAT and CDR2 is FQDESV (reference sequence). CDR3 sequence reads: CASSSPGLAVYEQYF. The CDR3 DNA is TGTGCCAGCAGCTCGCCGGGACTAGCGGTCTACGAGCAGTACTTC.

V usage is TRBV3-1 (or the pseudogene TRBV3-2) and J usage is TRBJ1-1; a weak D match, TRBD1 (6 bases). The CDR3 has 13 residues. Germline CDR1 reads LGHDT; CDR2 reads YNNKEL (reference sequence). V lost 3 bases and J 4 bases, leaving 9 bases between the germline ends. CDR3 amino acids: CASSHSRGTEAFF. The CDR3 coding sequence is TGTGCCAGCAGCCACTCCAGGGGCACTGAAGCTTTCTTT.

This chain joins TRBV7-3 and TRBJ1-1; 8 nucleotides align to TRBD1. This CDR3 contains 14 residues. CDR1 and CDR2 (germline): SGHTA, FQGTGA. The trim removed 5 bases at V and 5 bases at J, leaving 7 bases unmatched. CDR3 nucleotide sequence: TGTGCCAGCAGCCACAGGGGGTACGGAACTGAAGCTTTCTTT. Amino acid sequence: CASSHRGYGTEAFF.

The chain couples TRBV2 to TRBJ2-5; D may match TRBD1 or TRBD2 (5 bases each). The V gene's germline CDR1 is SNHLY and CDR2 FYNNEI. The CDR3 extends over 15 amino acids. Trimming pared 3 bases from V and 1 base from J, leaving 12 bases between. The CDR3 spells CASSDWGMLQETQYF. CDR3 DNA: TGTGCCAGCAGTGATTGGGGGATGCTCCAAGAGACCCAGTACTTC.

This rearrangement joins TRBV6-5 to TRBJ1-6, with a tentative D call TRBD1 (5 bases). CDR3 size: 12 residues. The V gene lost 8 bases and the J gene lost 13 bases, with 15 bases spanning the gap. The germline V gene has CDR1 MNHEY and CDR2 SVGAGI. In nucleotides, the CDR3 is TGTGCCAGCGGGTCGGGGGGTGGTCCCCTCCACTTT. Encoded protein: CASGSGGGPLHF.

V usage is TRBV2 and J usage is TRBJ1-3; D possibly corresponds to TRBD1 (6 bases). Germline V gives CDR1 SNHLY, CDR2 FYNNEI. V was trimmed by 3 bases and J by 3 bases, leaving 12 bases between them. CDR3 size: 15 residues. This chain's CDR3 is CASSDRGSLGNTIYF. DNA of the CDR3: TGTGCCAGCAGTGATAGGGGGTCCCTTGGAAACACCATATATTTT.

The chain combines TRBV5-1 with TRBJ1-1; 9 bases fit TRBD1. V was clipped by 0 bases and J by 2 bases; unmatched bases: 5. The CDR3 runs to 16 residues. CDR1 and CDR2 (germline): SGHRS, YFSETQ. CDR3 loop: CASSLASTGGNTEAFF. The CDR3 DNA reads TGCGCCAGCAGCTTGGCAAGCACAGGGGGCAACACTGAAGCTTTCTTT.

The rearrangement links TRBV5-1 to TRBJ1-2, with TRBD1 matching 7 bases. Germline V gene lookup returns CDR1 SGHRS and CDR2 YFSETQ. The V segment lost 3 bases and the J segment 1 base; nucleotides outside the gene matches: 6. The length of the CDR3 is 15 residues. CDR3: CASSSSGTVNYGYTF. The CDR3 coding sequence is TGCGCCAGCAGCTCCTCCGGGACAGTTAACTATGGCTACACCTTC.

The chain links TRBV6-5 to TRBJ1-4; tentative D call: TRBD1 (5 bases). CDR1 and CDR2 from the germline V gene are MNHEY and SVGAGI. There are 14 residues in the CDR3. Trimming removed 8 bases at V and 6 bases at J, with 16 bases between. The chain's CDR3 is CASRYDSSHEKLFF. Here the CDR3 DNA reads TGTGCCAGCCGATATGACAGTTCCCATGAAAAACTGTTTTTT.

The rearrangement links TRBV29-1 to TRBJ2-1; the D is unclear. The CDR3 covers 13 residues. V dropped 6 bases and J dropped 0 bases, with 9 bases sitting between them. Germline V gene data show CDR1 as SQVTM and CDR2 as ANQGSEA. The CDR3: CSVEQSSYNEQFF. The CDR3, as DNA: TGCAGCGTGGAACAGAGCTCCTACAATGAGCAGTTCTTC.

The chain is built from TRBV29-1 and TRBJ1-1; no clear D. Germline V gene lookup returns CDR1 SQVTM and CDR2 ANQGSEA. The CDR3 has 12 amino acids. Between the trimmed V and J ends, which lost 1 base and 6 bases, there was a span of 9 bases. Here the CDR3 reads CSVEGGSPEAFF. CDR3 in DNA: TGCAGCGTTGAAGGTGGGTCGCCTGAAGCTTTCTTT.

The rearrangement links TRBV7-9 to TRBJ1-6; maybe TRBD1 (5 bases). The V gene's germline CDR1 is SEHNR and CDR2 FQNEAQ (reference sequence). There are 14 residues in the CDR3. V lost 2 bases and J lost 8, with 10 bases in between. CDR3 loop: CASSLPPRDSPLHF. In nucleotides, the CDR3 is TGTGCCAGCAGCTTACCCCCCAGGGATTCACCCCTCCACTTT. Complete variable domain (other parts from reference TRBV7-9 and TRBJ1-6): DTGVSQNPRHKITKRGQNVTFRCDPISEHNRLYWYRQTLGQGPEFLTYFQNEAQLEKSRLLSDRFSAERPKGSFSTLEIQRTEQGDSAMYLCASSLPPRDSPLHFGNGTRLTVT.

V is TRBV5-4 and J is TRBJ1-6; D is possibly TRBD1 (5 bases). The CDR3 is 15 amino acids. V lost 2 bases to trimming and J lost 6 bases, with 12 bases between them. The germline V gene has CDR1 SGHNT and CDR2 YYREEE (reference sequence). The CDR3 nucleotides read TGTGCCAGCAGCTTTAGGGGCGAGCGTAATTCACCCCTCCACTTT. Translated, it gives CASSFRGERNSPLHF.

Turning to this clone: The junction departs from the called germline gene at one end, perhaps through a read error. V usage is TRBV7-9 and J usage is TRBJ1-2, with D unclear. Germline assignment: CDR1 SEHNR and CDR2 FQNEAQ (reference sequence). This CDR3 contains 12 residues. The CDR3 protein is CASSLVPNPNSF. DNA of the CDR3: TGTGCCAGCAGCTTAGTTCCCAACCCTAACTCCTTC.

V gene TRBV7-2 combines with J gene TRBJ2-7; unclear D gene. Trimming left V 0 bases short and J 2 bases short, with 11 bases between. CDR1 SGHTA and CDR2 FQGNSA come from the germline V gene. The CDR3 has 15 amino acids. CDR3 residues: CASSLAGGDPYEQYF. The CDR3 nucleotides are TGTGCCAGCAGCTTAGCTGGCGGAGATCCCTACGAGCAGTACTTC.

DNA of the CDR3: TGCGCCAGCAGCTTGGGGTCCGGGACGGATTATGGCTACACCTTC. It specifies CASSLGSGTDYGYTF. The chain has TRBV5-1 and TRBJ1-2; the D gene is possibly TRBD1 (5 bases). From germline, CDR1 is SGHRS and CDR2 YFSETQ. CDR3 length equals 15 residues. Trimming left V 0 bases short and J 5 bases short, with 14 bases between.

CDR3 region: CASSHPDRDEQYF. The CDR3 DNA reads TGCGCCAGCAGCCACCCGGACCGGGACGAGCAGTACTTC. This chain connects TRBV4-1 to TRBJ2-7, with D hard to call. This CDR3 is built from 13 residues. Trimming stripped 3 bases from V and 5 bases from J, with 11 bases between. Germline CDR1 MGHRA, CDR2 YSYEKL.

This clone came up once. The gene calls are TRBV4-1 and TRBJ2-7, with TRBD2 identical over 7 bases. Germline V lookup: CDR1 MGHRA, CDR2 YSYEKL. With V trimmed by 1 base and J by 4 bases, 13 bases remained unmatched. There are 17 residues in the CDR3. In nucleotides, the CDR3 is TGCGCCAGCAGCCAAGTTTTTCGGGGAGGGCCGTTATACGAGCAGTACTTC. The encoded protein is CASSQVFRGGPLYEQYF.

The gene calls are TRBV10-3 and TRBJ2-1, with D perhaps given as TRBD1 or TRBD2 (5 bases each). This CDR3 has 14 amino acids. The V gene lost 5 bases and the J gene lost 3 bases, with 11 bases spanning the gap. Per germline, CDR1 ENHRY and CDR2 SYGVKD. The chain's CDR3 is CAISTGTVYNEQFF. The CDR3, as DNA: TGTGCCATCAGTACCGGGACGGTCTACAATGAGCAGTTCTTC.

The J gene is TRBJ1-2, the V gene TRBV27, with TRBD1 matching over 7 bases. CDR3 length: 12 amino acids. From germline, CDR1 is MNHEY and CDR2 SMNVEV (reference sequence). J was trimmed by 8 bases and V by 5 bases; bases with no gene match: 5. The CDR3 protein is CASSKTGSGYTF. CDR3 DNA: TGTGCCAGCAGTAAGACAGGGAGCGGCTACACCTTC.

The rearrangement uses TRBV30 and TRBJ1-4; possibly TRBD1 for D (6 bases). V gave up 5 bases and J gave up 3 bases, with 13 bases separating them. CDR3 length: 14 residues. Germline V gene lookup returns CDR1 GTSNPN and CDR2 SVGIG (reference sequence). CDR3 bases: TGTGCCTGGGTAGGGGGACATTCTAATGAAAAACTGTTTTTT. Translating gives CAWVGGHSNEKLFF.